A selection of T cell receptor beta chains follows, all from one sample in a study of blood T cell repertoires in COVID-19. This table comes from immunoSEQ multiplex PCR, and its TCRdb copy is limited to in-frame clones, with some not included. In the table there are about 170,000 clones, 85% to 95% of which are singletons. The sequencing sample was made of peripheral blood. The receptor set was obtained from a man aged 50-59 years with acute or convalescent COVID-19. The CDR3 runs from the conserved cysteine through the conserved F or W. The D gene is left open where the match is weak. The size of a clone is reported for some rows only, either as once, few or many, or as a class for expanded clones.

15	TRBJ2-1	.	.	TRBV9	TGTGCCAGCAGCCTAGGGGTGCGGGCGTTTGATGAGCAGTTCTTC	CASSLGVRAFDEQFF
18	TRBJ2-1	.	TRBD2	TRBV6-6	TGTGCCAGCAGTCCCGGACTAGCGGGAGGATACTCCTACAATGAGCAGTTCTTC	CASSPGLAGGYSYNEQFF
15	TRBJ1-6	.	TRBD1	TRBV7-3	TGTGCCAGCAGCGCGACAGGGAACCGTAATTCACCCCTCCACTTT	CASSATGNRNSPLHF
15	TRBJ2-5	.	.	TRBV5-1	TGCGCCAGCAGCTGGTCCGGGACTGGACAAGAGACCCAGTACTTC	CASSWSGTGQETQYF
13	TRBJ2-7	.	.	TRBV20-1	TGCAGTGCTAGTGCCAACAGGCCTTGGGAGCAGTACTTC	CSASANRPWEQYF
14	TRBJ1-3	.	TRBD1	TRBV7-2	TGTGCCAGCAGCCATGGACAGGGGGCTGACACCATATATTTT	CASSHGQGADTIYF
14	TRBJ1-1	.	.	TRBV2	TGTGCCACCAACGGTGAAGGGAGGAGGTCTGAAGCTTTCTTT	CATNGEGRRSEAFF
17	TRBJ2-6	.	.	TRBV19	TGTGCCAGTAGGCCTTGGGCTTTGCGCTCTGGGGCCAACGTCCTGACTTTC	CASRPWALRSGANVLTF
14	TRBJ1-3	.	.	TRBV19	TGTGCCAGTAGTAATCCGTACTCTGGAAACACCATATATTTT	CASSNPYSGNTIYF
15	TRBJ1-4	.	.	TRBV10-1	TGCGCCAGCAGTGAGTCACGGGGGGCTGGTGAAAAACTGTTTTTT	CASSESRGAGEKLFF
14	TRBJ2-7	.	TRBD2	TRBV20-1	TGCAGTGCTAGTAGGTCTAGCGGACCTTACGAGCAGTACTTC	CSASRSSGPYEQYF
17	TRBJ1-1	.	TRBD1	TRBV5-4	TGTGCCAGCAGCTCGACGGGGACAGGCCAAATGAACACTGAAGCTTTCTTT	CASSSTGTGQMNTEAFF
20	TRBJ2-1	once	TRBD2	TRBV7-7	TGTGCCAGCAGCTTACGGGGGGGCAGGGCCACCTCAAACTCCTACAATGAGCAGTTCTTC	CASSLRGGRATSNSYNEQFF
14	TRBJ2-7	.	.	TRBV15	TGTGCCACCAGCAGAGTAGGCAGGGTCTACGAGCAGTACTTC	CATSRVGRVYEQYF
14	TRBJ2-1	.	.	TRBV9	TGTGCCAGCTCAGAGAGGTTGGCCTACAATGAGCAGTTCTTC	CASSERLAYNEQFF
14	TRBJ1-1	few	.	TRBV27	TGTGCCAGCAGTTCAAACTTCAGGGGCGCTGAAGCTTTCTTT	CASSSNFRGAEAFF
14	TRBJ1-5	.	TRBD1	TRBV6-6	TGTGCCAGCACGGACAGGGGAGACAATCAGCCCCAGCATTTT	CASTDRGDNQPQHF
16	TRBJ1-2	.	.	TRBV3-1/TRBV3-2	TGTGCCAGCAGCCAAGCCCGGGACACAGACCTCTATGGCTACACCTTC	CASSQARDTDLYGYTF
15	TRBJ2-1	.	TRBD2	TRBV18	TGTGCCAGCTCACCACCTAGCGGGGAGAACAATGAGCAGTTCTTC	CASSPPSGENNEQFF
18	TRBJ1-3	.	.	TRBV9	TGTGCCAGCAGCGTAGCGGGGGAGCCCCAAGGCCCTGGAAACACCATATATTTT	CASSVAGEPQGPGNTIYF
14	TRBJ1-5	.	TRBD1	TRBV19	TGTGCCAGTAGCGAGACAGGGGGCAGGCAGCCCCAGCATTTT	CASSETGGRQPQHF
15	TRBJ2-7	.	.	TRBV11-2	TGTGCCAGCAGCTTAGAGGGGGGAGCGGTCTACGAGCAGTACTTC	CASSLEGGAVYEQYF
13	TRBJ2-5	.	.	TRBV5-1	TGCGCCAGCAGCACGGAATGGGCAGAGACCCAGTACTTC	CASSTEWAETQYF
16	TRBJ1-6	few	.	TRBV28	TGTGCCAGCAAACCGGGACATCTGGTGGGCTATTCACCCCTCCACTTT	CASKPGHLVGYSPLHF
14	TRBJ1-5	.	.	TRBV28	TGTGCCAGCAGTTTGTCAGGGGGCAATCAGCCCCAGCATTTT	CASSLSGGNQPQHF
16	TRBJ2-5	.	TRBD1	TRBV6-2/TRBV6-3	TGTGCCAGCAGTTACTCCCGACAGGGGTCGATGGAGACCCAGTACTTC	CASSYSRQGSMETQYF
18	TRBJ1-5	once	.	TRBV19	TGTGCCAGTAGTATCACCCTTCGGGGGGGGGCCGCTAATCAGCCCCAGCATTTT	CASSITLRGGAANQPQHF
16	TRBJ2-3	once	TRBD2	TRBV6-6	TGTGCCAGCAGTTACTTCGGGGTTAGGGAGGGGGATACGCAGTATTTT	CASSYFGVREGDTQYF